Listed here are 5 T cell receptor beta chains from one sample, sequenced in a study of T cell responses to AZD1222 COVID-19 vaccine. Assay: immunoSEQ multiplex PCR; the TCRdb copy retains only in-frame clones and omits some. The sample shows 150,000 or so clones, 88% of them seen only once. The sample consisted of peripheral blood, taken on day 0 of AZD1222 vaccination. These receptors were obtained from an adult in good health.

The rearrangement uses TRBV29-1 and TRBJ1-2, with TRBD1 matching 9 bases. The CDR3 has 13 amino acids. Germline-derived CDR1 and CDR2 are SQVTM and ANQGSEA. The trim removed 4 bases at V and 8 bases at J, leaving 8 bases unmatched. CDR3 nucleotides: TGCAGCGTTGGGGACAGGGCGATAGGGGGCTACACCTTC. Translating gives CSVGDRAIGGYTF.

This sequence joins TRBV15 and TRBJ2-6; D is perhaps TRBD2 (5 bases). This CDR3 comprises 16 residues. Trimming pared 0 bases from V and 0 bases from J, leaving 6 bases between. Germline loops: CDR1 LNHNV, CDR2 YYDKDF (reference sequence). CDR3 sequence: CATSREGSSGANVLTF. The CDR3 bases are TGTGCCACCAGCAGAGAAGGGAGCTCTGGGGCCAACGTCCTGACTTTC.

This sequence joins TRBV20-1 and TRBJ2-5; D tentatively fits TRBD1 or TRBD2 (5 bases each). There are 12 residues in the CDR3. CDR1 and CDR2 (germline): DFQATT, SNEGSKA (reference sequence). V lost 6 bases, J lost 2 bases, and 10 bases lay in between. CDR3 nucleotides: TGCAGTGCCAGTTGGGGGCAAGAGACCCAGTACTTC. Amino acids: CSASWGQETQYF.

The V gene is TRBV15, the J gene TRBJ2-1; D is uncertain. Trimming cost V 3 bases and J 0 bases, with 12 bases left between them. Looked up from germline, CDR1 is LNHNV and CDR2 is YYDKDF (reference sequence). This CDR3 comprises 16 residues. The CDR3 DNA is TGTGCCACCAGCAGCCCACAGAGATCCTCCTACAATGAGCAGTTCTTC. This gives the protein CATSSPQRSSYNEQFF.

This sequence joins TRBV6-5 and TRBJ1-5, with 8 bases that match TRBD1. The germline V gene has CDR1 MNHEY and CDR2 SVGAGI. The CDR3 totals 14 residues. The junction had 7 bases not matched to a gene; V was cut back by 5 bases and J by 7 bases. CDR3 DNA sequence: TGTGCCAGCAGTACCCGACAGGGGAGACAGCCCCAGCATTTT. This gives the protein CASSTRQGRQPQHF.